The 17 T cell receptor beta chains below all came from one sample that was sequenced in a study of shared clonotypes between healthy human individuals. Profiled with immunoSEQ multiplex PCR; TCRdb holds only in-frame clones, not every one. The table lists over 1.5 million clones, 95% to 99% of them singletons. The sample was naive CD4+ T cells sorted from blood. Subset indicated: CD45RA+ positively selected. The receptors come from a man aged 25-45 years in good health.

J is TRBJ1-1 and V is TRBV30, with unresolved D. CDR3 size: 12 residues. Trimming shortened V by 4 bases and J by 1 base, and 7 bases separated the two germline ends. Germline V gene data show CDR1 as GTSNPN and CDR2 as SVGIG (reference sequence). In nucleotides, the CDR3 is TGTGCCTGGACCCGGGAGAACACTGAAGCTTTCTTT. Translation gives CAWTRENTEAFF.

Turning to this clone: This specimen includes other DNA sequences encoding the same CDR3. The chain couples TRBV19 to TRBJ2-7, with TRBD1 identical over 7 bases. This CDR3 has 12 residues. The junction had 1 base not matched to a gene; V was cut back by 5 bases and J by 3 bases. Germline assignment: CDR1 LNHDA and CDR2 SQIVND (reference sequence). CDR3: CASSSGGYEQYF. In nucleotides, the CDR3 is TGTGCCAGTAGTTCAGGGGGCTACGAGCAGTACTTC.

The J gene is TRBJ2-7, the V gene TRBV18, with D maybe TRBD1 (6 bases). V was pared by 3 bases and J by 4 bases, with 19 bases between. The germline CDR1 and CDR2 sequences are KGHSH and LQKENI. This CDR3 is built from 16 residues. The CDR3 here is CASSPPGQTLIYEQYF. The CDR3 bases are TGTGCCAGCTCACCCCCCGGACAGACCCTCATTTACGAGCAGTACTTC.

CDR3 residues: CASRAGTLGHEKLFF. The CDR3 DNA sequence: TGTGCCAGCAGGGCCGGGACTTTGGGGCATGAAAAACTGTTTTTT. J is TRBJ1-4 and V is TRBV2; D perhaps matches TRBD1 (5 bases). Looked up from germline, CDR1 is SNHLY and CDR2 is FYNNEI. Trimming left V 6 bases short and J 6 bases short, with 17 bases between. This CDR3 has 15 residues. Combining the CDR3 with reference TRBV2 and TRBJ1-4 gives the whole variable domain EPEVTQTPSHQVTQMGQEVILRCVPISNHLYFYWYRQILGQKVEFLVSFYNNEISEKSEIFDDQFSVERPDGSNFTLKIRSTKLEDSAMYFCASRAGTLGHEKLFFGSGTQLSVL.

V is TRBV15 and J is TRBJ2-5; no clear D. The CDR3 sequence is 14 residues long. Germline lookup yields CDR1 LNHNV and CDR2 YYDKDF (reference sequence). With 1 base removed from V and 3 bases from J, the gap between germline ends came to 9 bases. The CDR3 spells CATSRVGLEETQYF. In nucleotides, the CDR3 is TGTGCCACCAGCAGAGTTGGGTTGGAAGAGACCCAGTACTTC.

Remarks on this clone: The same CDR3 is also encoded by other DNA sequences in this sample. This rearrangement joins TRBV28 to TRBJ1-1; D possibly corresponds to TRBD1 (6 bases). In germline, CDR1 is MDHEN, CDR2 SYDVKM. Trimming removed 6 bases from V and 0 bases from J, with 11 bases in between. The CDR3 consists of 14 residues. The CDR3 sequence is CASRTGGVNTEAFF. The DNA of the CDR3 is TGTGCCAGCAGGACAGGCGGGGTGAACACTGAAGCTTTCTTT.

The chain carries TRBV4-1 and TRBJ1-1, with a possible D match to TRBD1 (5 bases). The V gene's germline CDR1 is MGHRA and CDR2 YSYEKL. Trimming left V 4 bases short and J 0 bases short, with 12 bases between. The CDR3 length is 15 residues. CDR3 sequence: CASSLIQELNTEAFF. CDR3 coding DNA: TGCGCCAGCAGCCTCATACAGGAATTGAACACTGAAGCTTTCTTT.

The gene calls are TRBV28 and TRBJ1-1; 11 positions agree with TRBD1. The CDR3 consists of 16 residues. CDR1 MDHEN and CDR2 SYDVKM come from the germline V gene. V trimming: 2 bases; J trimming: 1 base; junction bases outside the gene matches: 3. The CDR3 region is CASSLRTGGTNTEAFF. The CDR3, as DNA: TGTGCCAGCAGTTTAAGGACAGGGGGCACGAACACTGAAGCTTTCTTT.

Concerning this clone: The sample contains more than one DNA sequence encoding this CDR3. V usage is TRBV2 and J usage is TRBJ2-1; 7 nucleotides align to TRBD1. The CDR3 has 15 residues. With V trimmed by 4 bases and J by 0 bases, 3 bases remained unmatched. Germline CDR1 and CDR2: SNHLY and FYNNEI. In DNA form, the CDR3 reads TGTGCCAGCAGTGGACAGGGAAGCTCCTACAATGAGCAGTTCTTC. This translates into CASSGQGSSYNEQFF.

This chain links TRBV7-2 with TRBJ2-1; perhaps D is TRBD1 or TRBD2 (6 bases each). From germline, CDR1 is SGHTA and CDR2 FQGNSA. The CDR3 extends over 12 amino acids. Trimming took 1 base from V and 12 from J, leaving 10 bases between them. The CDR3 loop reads CASSLGGAGQFF. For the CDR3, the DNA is TGTGCCAGCAGCTTAGGGGGGGCAGGGCAGTTCTTC.

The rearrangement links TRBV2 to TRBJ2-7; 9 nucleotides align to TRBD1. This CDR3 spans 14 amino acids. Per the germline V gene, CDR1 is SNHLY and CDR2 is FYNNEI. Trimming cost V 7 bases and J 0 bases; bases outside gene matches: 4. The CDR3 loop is CASIRQGDSYEQYF. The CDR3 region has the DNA TGTGCCAGCATTAGACAGGGGGACTCCTACGAGCAGTACTTC.

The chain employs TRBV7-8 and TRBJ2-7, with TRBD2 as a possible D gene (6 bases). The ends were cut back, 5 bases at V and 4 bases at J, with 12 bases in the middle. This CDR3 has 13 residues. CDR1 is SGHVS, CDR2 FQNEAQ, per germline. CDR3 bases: TGTGCCAGCAGCCCACATGCGGGGTACGAGCAGTACTTC. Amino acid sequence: CASSPHAGYEQYF.

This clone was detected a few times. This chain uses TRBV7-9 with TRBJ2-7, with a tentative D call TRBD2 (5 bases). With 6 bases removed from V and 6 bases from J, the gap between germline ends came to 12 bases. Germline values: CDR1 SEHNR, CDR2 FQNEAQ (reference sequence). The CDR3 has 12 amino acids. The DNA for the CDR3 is TGTGCCAGCAGTCCGGGGAGAAGCGAGCAGTACTTC. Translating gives CASSPGRSEQYF.

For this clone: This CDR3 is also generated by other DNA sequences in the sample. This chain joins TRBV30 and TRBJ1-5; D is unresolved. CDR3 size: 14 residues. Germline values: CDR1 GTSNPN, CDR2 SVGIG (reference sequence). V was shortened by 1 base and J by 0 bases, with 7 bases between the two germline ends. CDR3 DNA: TGTGCCTGGAGTGGCCTTAATAGCAATCAGCCCCAGCATTTT. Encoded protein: CAWSGLNSNQPQHF.

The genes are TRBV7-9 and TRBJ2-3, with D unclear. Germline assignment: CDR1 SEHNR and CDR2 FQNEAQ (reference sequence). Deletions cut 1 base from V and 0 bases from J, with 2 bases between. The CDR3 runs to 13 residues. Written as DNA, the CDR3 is TGTGCCAGCAGCTTAGTGAGCACAGATACGCAGTATTTT. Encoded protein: CASSLVSTDTQYF.

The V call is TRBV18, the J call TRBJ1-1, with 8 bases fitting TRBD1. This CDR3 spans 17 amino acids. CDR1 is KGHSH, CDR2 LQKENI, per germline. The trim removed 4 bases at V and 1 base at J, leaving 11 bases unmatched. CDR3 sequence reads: CASSRNIRGRGNTEAFF. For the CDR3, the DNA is TGTGCCAGCTCACGCAACATCAGGGGGCGAGGGAACACTGAAGCTTTCTTT. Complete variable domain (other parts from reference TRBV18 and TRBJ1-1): NAGVMQNPRHLVRRRGQEARLRCSPMKGHSHVYWYRQLPEEGLKFMVYLQKENIIDESGMPKERFSAEFPKEGPSILRIQQVVRGDSAAYFCASSRNIRGRGNTEAFFGQGTRLTVV.

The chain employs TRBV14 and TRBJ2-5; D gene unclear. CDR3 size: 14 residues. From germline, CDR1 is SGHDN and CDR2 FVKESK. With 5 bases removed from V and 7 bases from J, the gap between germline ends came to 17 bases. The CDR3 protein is CASSAVPGSATQYF. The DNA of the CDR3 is TGTGCCAGCAGCGCGGTTCCGGGTTCGGCGACCCAGTACTTC.